This T cell receptor (beta chain) emerged from a study of OX40 agonist ivuxolimab in advanced cancers. As regards this clone: Its cognate antigen is unknown.

V was clipped by 5 bases and J by 3 bases; unmatched bases: 3. Germline lookup yields CDR1 MNHNS and CDR2 SASEGT. CDR3 length equals 15 residues. The assay was immunoSEQ multiplex PCR, and TCRdb's table has in-frame clones only and misses some. Of around 65,000 clones in the sample, roughly nine tenths were seen once. Findings and caveats of the study: The study found among the lowest clonal expansion in partial responders at 0.1-3.0 mg/kg.

The sequences come from CD4+ or CD8+ T cells sorted from blood, collected in a trial of the OX40 agonist ivuxolimab. The receptor was isolated from an adult with an advanced solid tumor such as melanoma, head and neck, liver or kidney cancer. The V gene is TRBV6-1, the J gene TRBJ2-2; 10 bases fit TRBD1. The CDR3 DNA reads TGTGCCAGCAGTTCCGGACAGGGGGACACCGGGGAGCTGTTTTTT. Its protein product is CASSSGQGDTGELFF.